A selection of T cell receptor beta chains follows, all from one sample in a study of T-cell reconstitution after alpha-beta-depleted transplantation in children. A single record per CDR3 protein comes from TCRdb applying MiXCR to the PCR reads. The sample records around 300,000 distinct CDR3 sequences, over 7.5% being singletons. The input for sequencing was peripheral blood, taken 360 days after TCRalphabeta/CD19-depleted stem cell transplant. These receptors came from a female patient aged 2-9 years who had a stem cell transplant for Fanconi anemia, so the T cells may come from the graft donor. Each CDR3 is given with its conserved first and last residue. Each record gives: J gene, clone size, V gene, D gene, CDR3 DNA, CDR3 protein. D genes are given only for firm matches. Size values are once, few and many counts, or a class for expanded clones, and some rows have none.

j_call: TRBJ1-2
clone_size: many
v_call: TRBV29-1
d_call: NA
cdr3_nt: TGCAGCGTTGAAGAGGGGGGCCTCAATGGCTACACCTTC
cdr3_aa: CSVEEGGLNGYTF

j_call: TRBJ2-3
clone_size: many
v_call: TRBV9
d_call: NA
cdr3_nt: TGTGCCAGCAGCGTAGACGGGTCCCGGAATACGCAGTATTTT
cdr3_aa: CASSVDGSRNTQYF

j_call: TRBJ1-2
clone_size: NA
v_call: TRBV20-1
d_call: NA
cdr3_nt: TGCAGTGCTAGAGATCAGGATAGCTATGGCTACACCTTC
cdr3_aa: CSARDQDSYGYTF

j_call: TRBJ1-1
clone_size: few
v_call: TRBV7-9
d_call: TRBD1
cdr3_nt: TGTGCCAGCACCCTCCAGGGGGAATACACTGAAGCTTTCTTT
cdr3_aa: CASTLQGEYTEAFF

j_call: TRBJ2-1
clone_size: many
v_call: TRBV5-5
d_call: TRBD2
cdr3_nt: TGTGCCAGCAGCTTGACGGGGGGTGAGCAGTTCTTC
cdr3_aa: CASSLTGGEQFF

j_call: TRBJ1-1
clone_size: many
v_call: TRBV20-1
d_call: NA
cdr3_nt: TGCAGTGCTAGGGATCCCCGGACGGCGAACACTGAAGCTTTCTTT
cdr3_aa: CSARDPRTANTEAFF

j_call: TRBJ2-7
clone_size: NA
v_call: TRBV6-6
d_call: NA
cdr3_nt: TGTGCCAGCAGTTACGTGGCGGCCTACGAGCAGTACTTC
cdr3_aa: CASSYVAAYEQYF

j_call: TRBJ2-5
clone_size: many
v_call: TRBV5-5
d_call: TRBD1
cdr3_nt: TGTGCCAGCAGCTTGGGCCACAGGGGTCTAATTGAGGTGGCCCAGTACTTC
cdr3_aa: CASSLGHRGLIEVAQYF

j_call: TRBJ2-1
clone_size: NA
v_call: TRBV15
d_call: TRBD1
cdr3_nt: TGTGCCACCAGCAGAGGGACAGGGGATCATGAGCAGTTCTTC
cdr3_aa: CATSRGTGDHEQFF

j_call: TRBJ2-2
clone_size: few
v_call: TRBV7-9
d_call: NA
cdr3_nt: TGTGCCAGCAGGGGAGACAGGACGAACACCGGGGAGCTGTTTTTT
cdr3_aa: CASRGDRTNTGELFF

j_call: TRBJ1-1
clone_size: many
v_call: TRBV27
d_call: NA
cdr3_nt: TGTGCCAGCAGTTCCCGCCGGGGGGTCAACACTGAAGCTTTCTTT
cdr3_aa: CASSSRRGVNTEAFF

j_call: TRBJ1-4
clone_size: many
v_call: TRBV5-1
d_call: NA
cdr3_nt: TGCGCCAGCAGAAGGGAGCAAGAAAAACTGTTTTTT
cdr3_aa: CASRREQEKLFF

j_call: TRBJ2-7
clone_size: many
v_call: TRBV2
d_call: TRBD1
cdr3_nt: TGTGCCAGCAGTAAAATGCTGGACAGGCCTCCCTACGAGCAGTACTTC
cdr3_aa: CASSKMLDRPPYEQYF

j_call: TRBJ2-3
clone_size: NA
v_call: TRBV27
d_call: NA
cdr3_nt: TGTGCCAGCAGGGGACCCCCCGGTAGGGTAGATACGCAGTATTTT
cdr3_aa: CASRGPPGRVDTQYF

j_call: TRBJ1-6
clone_size: many
v_call: TRBV10-3
d_call: NA
cdr3_nt: TGTGCCATCAGTGCAGGCGGCCGGAATTCACCCCTCCACTTT
cdr3_aa: CAISAGGRNSPLHF

j_call: TRBJ1-1
clone_size: many
v_call: TRBV6-1
d_call: TRBD1
cdr3_nt: TGTGCCAGCAGGGGCGGACAGGCGAACACTGAAGCTTTCTTT
cdr3_aa: CASRGGQANTEAFF

j_call: TRBJ2-1
clone_size: many
v_call: TRBV9
d_call: TRBD1
cdr3_nt: TGTGCCAGCAGCGTGGAGACAGGGGACAATGAGCAGTTCTTC
cdr3_aa: CASSVETGDNEQFF

j_call: TRBJ1-6
clone_size: few
v_call: TRBV7-9
d_call: NA
cdr3_nt: TGTGCCAGCAGCCGACTAACTGGGGGTAATTCACCCCTCCACTTT
cdr3_aa: CASSRLTGGNSPLHF

j_call: TRBJ2-6
clone_size: few
v_call: TRBV10-3
d_call: TRBD1
cdr3_nt: TGTGCCATCAGAAAAACAGGGGGCCCTGACTCTGGGGCCAACGTCCTGACTTTC
cdr3_aa: CAIRKTGGPDSGANVLTF

j_call: TRBJ2-1
clone_size: many
v_call: TRBV5-6
d_call: NA
cdr3_nt: TGTGCCAGCAGCTTGCTAATTAAGGCGGTTGACAATGAGCAGTTCTTC
cdr3_aa: CASSLLIKAVDNEQFF

j_call: TRBJ2-5
clone_size: many
v_call: TRBV29-1
d_call: NA
cdr3_nt: TGCAGCGTCCTTCCGGGACATGAACTAGAGACCCAGTACTTC
cdr3_aa: CSVLPGHELETQYF

j_call: TRBJ2-3
clone_size: NA
v_call: TRBV2
d_call: TRBD2
cdr3_nt: TGTGCCAGCTCCGCTAGCGGAACCACAGATACGCAGTATTTT
cdr3_aa: CASSASGTTDTQYF

j_call: TRBJ2-1
clone_size: few
v_call: TRBV18
d_call: NA
cdr3_nt: TGTGCCAGCTCACCACAAGCGGATTACAATGAGCAGTTCTTC
cdr3_aa: CASSPQADYNEQFF

j_call: TRBJ2-4
clone_size: few
v_call: TRBV7-9
d_call: NA
cdr3_nt: TGTGCCAGCAGCTTATTATCGGACATTCAGTACTTC
cdr3_aa: CASSLLSDIQYF

j_call: TRBJ2-5
clone_size: many
v_call: TRBV29-1
d_call: NA
cdr3_nt: TGCAGCGTTAGAAAAACAGGGATCCAAGAGACCCAGTACTTC
cdr3_aa: CSVRKTGIQETQYF

j_call: TRBJ1-6
clone_size: NA
v_call: TRBV18
d_call: NA
cdr3_nt: TGTGCCAGCTCGTCTATTGGGGGAGATAATTCACCCCTCCACTTT
cdr3_aa: CASSSIGGDNSPLHF

j_call: TRBJ2-2
clone_size: many
v_call: TRBV4-2
d_call: NA
cdr3_nt: TGTGCCAGCAGCCAAGATCGATGGGACCCGGGGGTCATGAACACCGGGGAGCTGTTTTTT
cdr3_aa: CASSQDRWDPGVMNTGELFF

j_call: TRBJ2-1
clone_size: many
v_call: TRBV20-1
d_call: TRBD2
cdr3_nt: TGCAGTGCCAACGGACTAGCGGGGGGCCCCTCCTACAATGAGCAGTTCTTC
cdr3_aa: CSANGLAGGPSYNEQFF

j_call: TRBJ2-5
clone_size: many
v_call: TRBV5-1
d_call: TRBD2
cdr3_nt: TGCGCCAGCAGCCCGGGACTAGCGCGTCAAGAGACCCAGTACTTC
cdr3_aa: CASSPGLARQETQYF